Shown below are 27 T cell receptor beta chains from a single sample sequenced in a study of regulatory T cells in long-lasting Graves disease. In building TCR beta libraries, iRepertoire HTBI primers were used together with Arm-PCR of CDR3 regions. TCRdb re-called the multiplex PCR reads through MiXCR, storing one row per CDR3 protein. The profile shows around 400,000 distinct CDR3 sequences, 15% to 17% of them singletons. Time point: newly diagnosed GD, antithyroid drugs for less than 3 months. Preparation of the TCR library used RNA extracted from PBMCs. Sequencing used peripheral blood mononuclear cells (PBMCs), obtained at new diagnosis, from a patient treated with antithyroid drugs. All receptors come from a female donor with Graves disease.

In this sample, this clonotype turned up many times. The CDR3 spells CASKGTAPHQPQHF. Here the CDR3 DNA reads TGTGCCAGTAAAGGTACAGCTCCGCATCAGCCCCAGCATTTT. This chain connects TRBV19 to TRBJ1-5; D is unclear. This CDR3 contains 14 residues. Germline V CDR1 and CDR2: LNHDA, SQIVND (reference sequence). Trimming cost V 7 bases and J 5 bases, with 15 bases left between them.

This clonotype was counted only a few times. The CDR3 spells CSVAGTGGDYGYTF. As DNA, the CDR3 is TGCAGCGTGGCCGGGACAGGGGGCGACTATGGCTACACCTTC. This chain connects TRBV29-1 to TRBJ1-2, with 12 bases identical to TRBD1. The CDR3 is 14 amino acids. V lost 6 bases to trimming and J lost 3 bases; unmatched junction nucleotides: 5. Germline CDR1 SQVTM, CDR2 ANQGSEA. The complete variable domain, with remaining parts taken from reference TRBV29-1 and TRBJ1-2, reads SAVISQKPSRDICQRGTSLTIQCQVDSQVTMMFWYRQQPGQSLTLIATANQGSEATYESGFVIDKFPISRPNLTFSTLTVSNMSPEDSSIYLCSVAGTGGDYGYTFGSGTRLTVV.

This clonotype occurred many times. The chain is built from TRBV7-3 and TRBJ2-2; 8 nucleotides line up with TRBD1. The V gene's germline CDR1 is SGHTA and CDR2 FQGTGA. The CDR3 has 15 residues. Losses at the gene ends were 5 bases for V and 2 bases for J; bases not matched to a gene: 4. The CDR3 is CASSAGGLNTGELFF. In DNA, the CDR3 is TGTGCCAGCAGCGCAGGGGGCCTTAACACCGGGGAGCTGTTTTTT.

This clonotype was seen at least ten times. The V gene is TRBV6-2 or TRBV6-3, the J gene TRBJ2-7; 8 bases line up with TRBD2. Germline values: CDR1 MNHEY, CDR2 SVGEGT. The CDR3 loop spans 14 amino acids. The J segment lost 5 bases and the V segment lost 5 bases, leaving 8 bases of the junction unmatched. As DNA, the CDR3 is TGTGCCAGCAGTGAAATGGCGGGAGGAGACGAGCAGTACTTC. Amino acids: CASSEMAGGDEQYF.

This clonotype showed up just a few times. The chain has TRBV6-1 and TRBJ1-5; weak D call: TRBD1 (5 bases). The CDR3 totals 15 residues. V was cut by 2 bases and J by 6 bases, with 14 bases left in between. Germline assignment: CDR1 MNHNS and CDR2 SASEGT. CDR3 DNA sequence: TGTGCCAGCAGTGAATACCGGGGCGGGACTCAGCCCCAGCATTTT. Amino acid sequence: CASSEYRGGTQPQHF.

The rearrangement joins TRBV11-2 to TRBJ2-7, with 13 bases that match TRBD2. The germline gives CDR1 SGHAT, CDR2 FQNNGV. With V trimmed by 5 bases and J by 5 bases, 6 bases remained unmatched. This CDR3 has 15 amino acids. CDR3 sequence: CASSIGLAGVDEQYF. CDR3 sequence (DNA): TGTGCCAGCAGCATCGGACTAGCGGGAGTCGACGAGCAGTACTTC.

This clonotype was observed a few times. A much larger clone differs from this one at a single base, so this may be a read error. This chain uses TRBV2 with TRBJ2-7; the match to TRBD1 covers 7 bases. Germline V lookup: CDR1 SNHLY, CDR2 FYNNEI. CDR3 length: 16 residues. The DNA of the CDR3 is TGTGCCTGCAGTGAGGGTGCCAGGGGGAGCACCTACGAGCAGTACTTC. Its protein product is CACSEGARGSTYEQYF.

Many counts were recorded for this clonotype. The V and J genes are TRBV6-5 and TRBJ2-2; unclear D gene. CDR1 is MNHEY, CDR2 SVGAGI, per germline. CDR3 size: 14 residues. V lost 2 bases and J lost 5, with 9 bases in between. The CDR3 loop is CASSYPYPTGELFF. The CDR3 DNA reads TGTGCCAGCAGTTACCCCTATCCTACCGGGGAGCTGTTTTTT.

The gene calls are TRBV18 and TRBJ1-5, with 7 positions matching TRBD1. Looked up from germline, CDR1 is KGHSH and CDR2 is LQKENI. V lost 5 bases to trimming and J lost 6 bases; unmatched junction nucleotides: 13. This CDR3 spans 16 amino acids. The CDR3 spells CASSDTRQGMRQPQHF. CDR3 bases: TGTGCCAGCTCAGACACCAGACAGGGAATGCGTCAGCCCCAGCATTTT. Together with reference TRBV18 and TRBJ1-5, the CDR3 gives the full variable domain: NAGVMQNPRHLVRRRGQEARLRCSPMKGHSHVYWYRQLPEEGLKFMVYLQKENIIDESGMPKERFSAEFPKEGPSILRIQQVVRGDSAAYFCASSDTRQGMRQPQHFGDGTRLSIL.

The J gene is TRBJ1-2, the V gene TRBV10-3; perhaps TRBD1 as D (5 bases). Per the germline V gene, CDR1 is ENHRY and CDR2 is SYGVKD. The CDR3 is 18 amino acids. V was clipped by 3 bases and J by 4 bases, with 24 bases between them. CDR3 sequence reads: CAISEGWRGVNNGYGYTF. Written as DNA, the CDR3 is TGTGCCATCAGTGAAGGCTGGAGGGGAGTAAATAACGGCTATGGCTACACCTTC.

This clonotype was counted ten times or more. This chain connects TRBV28 to TRBJ1-2; 7 nucleotides match TRBD1. The V gene end was trimmed by 1 base and the J gene end by 4 bases; junction bases not matched to a gene: 6. The CDR3 covers 15 residues. Germline V gives CDR1 MDHEN, CDR2 SYDVKM. CDR3 in amino acids: CASSLLGQQSYGYTF. The CDR3 coding sequence is TGTGCCAGCAGTTTATTGGGACAGCAATCCTATGGCTACACCTTC.

This clonotype was counted many times. The CDR3 does not close with the conserved phenylalanine or tryptophan, likely indicating a read error. The V and J genes are TRBV2 and TRBJ2-3; D not certain. The CDR3 is 14 residues long. Germline values: CDR1 SNHLY, CDR2 FYNNEI. Trimming left V 4 bases short and J 5 bases short, with 13 bases between. The CDR3, as DNA: TGTGCCAGCAGTGCTATTACGGCAGGAGATACGCAGTATATT. Residues: CASSAITAGDTQYI.

This clonotype came up many times. This chain uses TRBV6-5 with TRBJ2-2, with D uncertain. Germline V gene data show CDR1 as MNHEY and CDR2 as SVGAGI. V dropped 2 bases and J dropped 5 bases, with 12 bases sitting between them. CDR3 length equals 15 residues. The CDR3 here is CASSYAISGTGELFF. CDR3 nucleotides: TGTGCCAGCAGTTACGCCATCAGTGGGACCGGGGAGCTGTTTTTT.

The chain has TRBV7-2 and TRBJ2-5; 7 bases match TRBD2. The CDR3 totals 16 residues. V shed 0 bases, J shed 4 bases, and the junction held 8 bases outside the gene matches. Germline values: CDR1 SGHTA, CDR2 FQGNSA. The CDR3 here is CASSLAGAGVGETQYF. CDR3 nucleotides: TGTGCCAGCAGCTTAGCCGGGGCGGGAGTGGGAGAGACCCAGTACTTC. The complete variable domain, with remaining parts taken from reference TRBV7-2 and TRBJ2-5, reads GAGVSQSPSNKVTEKGKDVELRCDPISGHTALYWYRQSLGQGLEFLIYFQGNSAPDKSGLPSDRFSAERTGGSVSTLTIQRTQQEDSAVYLCASSLAGAGVGETQYFGPGTRLLVL.

The V gene is TRBV11-2, the J gene TRBJ1-2, with a possible D match to TRBD1 (6 bases). This CDR3 comprises 16 residues. V was pared by 3 bases and J by 10 bases, with 24 bases between. Germline values: CDR1 SGHAT, CDR2 FQNNGV. The CDR3: CASSLDLPSGRGVYTF. The CDR3 DNA reads TGTGCCAGCAGCTTGGATCTCCCCTCGGGGAGGGGGGTCTACACCTTC.

This clonotype was observed many times. This chain uses TRBV6-5 with TRBJ2-2, with D perhaps assigned TRBD1 or TRBD2 (5 bases each). The CDR3 consists of 15 residues. Trimming pared 2 bases from V and 4 bases from J, leaving 11 bases between. Looked up from germline, CDR1 is MNHEY and CDR2 is SVGAGI. The CDR3 here is CASSYVGPLTGELFF. The CDR3, as DNA: TGTGCCAGCAGTTACGTGGGACCTCTCACCGGGGAGCTGTTTTTT.

This clonotype was seen a few times. An end of the junction does not agree with germline; a read error may underlie this. This chain connects TRBV9 to TRBJ1-1; 7 bases line up with TRBD1. Germline CDR1 SGDLS, CDR2 YYNGEE. This CDR3 spans 15 amino acids. The CDR3: CASSPEGQLSTEAFF. The DNA for the CDR3 is TGCGCCAGCAGCCCAGAGGGACAGTTGAGCACTGAAGCTTTCTTT.

The sample holds many counts of this clonotype. The rearrangement joins TRBV7-2 to TRBJ1-2, with unresolved D. V was clipped by 6 bases and J by 4 bases, with 12 bases between them. Germline assignment: CDR1 SGHTA and CDR2 FQGNSA. The CDR3 length is 13 residues. Here the CDR3 reads CASRRVGSYGYTF. The CDR3, as DNA: TGTGCCAGCAGACGAGTGGGCTCCTATGGCTACACCTTC.

This clonotype came up many times. The CDR3 region is CASSLVGGRAADTQYF. As DNA, the CDR3 is TGTGCCAGCAGCTTAGTGGGCGGTCGGGCGGCAGATACGCAGTATTTT. The chain employs TRBV7-2 and TRBJ2-3; D call uncertain. There are 16 residues in the CDR3. CDR1 is SGHTA, CDR2 FQGNSA, per germline. Trimming took off 1 base at V and 4 bases at J, with 15 bases between the two ends. Full variable domain (outside the CDR3, taken from reference TRBV7-2 and TRBJ2-3): GAGVSQSPSNKVTEKGKDVELRCDPISGHTALYWYRQSLGQGLEFLIYFQGNSAPDKSGLPSDRFSAERTGGSVSTLTIQRTQQEDSAVYLCASSLVGGRAADTQYFGPGTRLTVL.

This clonotype has ten or more counts. This chain uses TRBV20-1 with TRBJ2-5; 9 nucleotides align to TRBD2. The trim removed 6 bases at V and 9 bases at J, leaving 17 bases unmatched. This CDR3 region has 15 residues. Germline CDR1 is DFQATT and CDR2 is SNEGSKA (reference sequence). CDR3 sequence (DNA): TGCAGTGCGGAATTAGCGGGAGACACCTCTGGGCCCCAGTACTTC. Translating it yields CSAELAGDTSGPQYF.

This rearrangement joins TRBV10-3 to TRBJ1-1; 7 bases are a match to TRBD1. The CDR3 is 15 amino acids. CDR1 and CDR2 from the germline V gene are ENHRY and SYGVKD. J gave up 5 bases and V 4 bases, and 10 bases lay outside the gene matches. The CDR3, as DNA: TGTGCCATCAGTGTTAAGTCAGGGGGATGGACTGAAGCTTTCTTT. Its translation is CAISVKSGGWTEAFF.

This clonotype showed up many times. The V and J genes are TRBV30 and TRBJ1-5; 7 nucleotides align to TRBD1. CDR3 size: 16 residues. Per the germline V gene, CDR1 is GTSNPN and CDR2 is SVGIG (reference sequence). The J segment lost 1 base and the V segment lost 0 bases, leaving 6 bases of the junction unmatched. CDR3 bases: TGTGCCTGGAGTGTAAGGGACAGTTTGAGCAATCAGCCCCAGCATTTT. As protein: CAWSVRDSLSNQPQHF.

The rearrangement joins TRBV9 to TRBJ2-3, with 9 bases fitting TRBD2. The V and J ends lost 0 bases and 6 bases, in that order; junction bases with no gene match: 8. CDR3 size: 16 residues. Germline V gene sequence: CDR1 SGDLS, CDR2 YYNGEE. CDR3 amino acids: CASSVEGSGSVDTQYF. CDR3 DNA sequence: TGTGCCAGCAGCGTAGAGGGTAGCGGGAGTGTGGATACGCAGTATTTT.

This chain uses TRBV7-9 with TRBJ1-6, with D unresolved. Trimming removed 5 bases at V and 8 bases at J, with 4 bases between. The V gene's germline CDR1 is SEHNR and CDR2 FQNEAQ (reference sequence). This CDR3 is built from 11 residues. As DNA, the CDR3 is TGTGCCAGCAGCCGGGATTCACCCCTCCACTTT. It yields the protein CASSRDSPLHF.

This clonotype was found many times. The CDR3 spells CASSFNGRAGYTF. The CDR3 bases are TGTGCCAGCAGTTTCAACGGTCGGGCTGGCTACACCTTC. This rearrangement joins TRBV28 to TRBJ1-2; D is uncertain. Looked up from germline, CDR1 is MDHEN and CDR2 is SYDVKM. The V gene lost 3 bases and the J gene lost 7 bases, with 12 bases spanning the gap. The CDR3 runs to 13 residues.

Remarks on this clonotype: This may be a read error: a much more frequent sequence differs by one nucleotide. The gene calls are TRBV30 and TRBJ1-5; 7 positions agree with TRBD1. Looked up from germline, CDR1 is GTSNPN and CDR2 is SVGIG (reference sequence). CDR3 length: 14 residues. The DNA of the CDR3 is TGTACCTGGAGTGTTTGGCAGGGGGATCAGCCCCAGCATTTT. This encodes CTWSVWQGDQPQHF.

V gene TRBV6-2 or TRBV6-3 combines with J gene TRBJ1-1; D might be TRBD1 (5 bases). Germline CDR1 is MNHEY and CDR2 is SVGEGT. This CDR3 has 13 amino acids. V was clipped by 8 bases and J by 3 bases, with 13 bases between them. The CDR3 region has the DNA TGTGCCAGCGGGGTTCGGGGGGACACTGAAGCTTTCTTT. Its translation is CASGVRGDTEAFF.